Listed below are T cell receptor beta chains from one sample, sequenced in a study of blood T cell repertoires in COVID-19. Using immunoSEQ multiplex PCR, the repertoire was profiled, and TCRdb retains in-frame clones only, with some absent. The profile shows roughly 73,000 clones, about four fifths of them singletons. Source material: peripheral blood. The source is a human donor in a cohort sampled during active COVID-19. Each CDR3 is given with its conserved first and last residue. A D gene is named only where the DNA matches it firmly. For some rows the clone size is stated as once, few or many, or as a class when expanded; others skip it.

j_call | d_call | clone_size | v_call | cdr3_aa | cdr3_nt
TRBJ2-5 | TRBD1 | NA | TRBV10-3 | CAIRGTVEKETQYF | TGTGCCATCAGAGGGACAGTCGAAAAAGAGACCCAGTACTTC
TRBJ2-2 | NA | few | TRBV7-2 | CASSLGQVNTGELFF | TGTGCCAGCAGCTTAGGGCAGGTGAACACCGGGGAGCTGTTTTTT
TRBJ2-7 | NA | NA | TRBV7-2 | CASRGGATYEQYF | TGTGCCAGCCGAGGGGGAGCCACCTACGAGCAGTACTTC
TRBJ2-2 | NA | few | TRBV5-1 | CASSLPGTHTGELFF | TGCGCCAGCAGCCTCCCCGGGACACACACCGGGGAGCTGTTTTTT
TRBJ1-4 | NA | NA | TRBV2 | CASSVFQGGEKLFF | TGTGCCAGCAGTGTTTTCCAGGGAGGCGAAAAACTGTTTTTT
TRBJ2-7 | NA | few | TRBV5-4 | CASSLGSGQTYEQYF | TGTGCCAGCAGCTTGGGATCTGGACAGACATACGAGCAGTACTTC
TRBJ1-1 | NA | NA | TRBV11-2 | CASSLNSFYGEAFF | TGTGCCAGCAGCCTCAATTCGTTCTACGGTGAAGCTTTCTTT
TRBJ1-3 | NA | NA | TRBV6-5 | CASSYSDTVGNTIYF | TGTGCCAGCAGTTACTCGGACACCGTCGGAAACACCATATATTTT
TRBJ2-7 | NA | NA | TRBV25-1 | CASSTRGYEQYF | TGTGCCAGCAGTACACGGGGCTACGAGCAGTACTTC
TRBJ2-7 | NA | NA | TRBV10-2 | CASSAGTTLQYEQYF | TGCGCCAGCAGTGCCGGGACAACCCTTCAGTACGAGCAGTACTTC
TRBJ2-2 | TRBD1 | NA | TRBV7-9 | CASSKPGQSTGELFF | TGTGCCAGCAGCAAACCGGGACAGTCCACCGGGGAGCTGTTTTTT
TRBJ2-1 | TRBD2 | NA | TRBV5-1 | CASNTGLAGPSSYNEQFF | TGCGCCAGCAACACGGGACTAGCGGGGCCCAGCTCCTACAATGAGCAGTTCTTC
TRBJ1-4 | NA | NA | TRBV3-1/TRBV3-2 | CASSQTHKLFF | TGTGCCAGCAGCCAGACACACAAACTGTTTTTT
TRBJ1-6 | TRBD1 | NA | TRBV3-1/TRBV3-2 | CASSRDRDMASPLHF | TGTGCCAGCAGCCGAGACAGGGATATGGCTTCACCCCTCCACTTT
TRBJ2-7 | NA | few | TRBV10-2 | CASSQAGPSYEQYF | TGCGCCAGCAGTCAAGCGGGTCCCTCCTACGAGCAGTACTTC
TRBJ2-7 | TRBD2 | NA | TRBV6-2/TRBV6-3 | CASSSGLAGTYEQYF | TGTGCCAGCAGTTCTGGACTAGCGGGCACCTACGAGCAGTACTTC
TRBJ2-7 | NA | NA | TRBV7-9 | CASSPLLASLEQYF | TGTGCCAGCAGCCCTCTCCTAGCCTCCCTTGAGCAGTACTTC
TRBJ1-2 | NA | NA | TRBV18 | CASSEYGGPSLDGYTF | TGTGCCAGCTCGGAGTACGGAGGGCCCTCCCTGGATGGCTACACCTTC
TRBJ2-7 | NA | NA | TRBV7-9 | CASSWIRGEDGEQYF | TGTGCCAGCAGCTGGATTAGAGGGGAGGATGGCGAGCAGTACTTC
TRBJ1-3 | TRBD1 | once | TRBV3-1/TRBV3-2 | CASSHWDRSATIYF | TGTGCCAGCAGCCACTGGGACAGGTCAGCCACCATATATTTT
TRBJ1-1 | NA | NA | TRBV18 | CASSLTGNTEAFF | TGTGCCAGCTCATTAACAGGGAACACTGAAGCTTTCTTT
TRBJ1-4 | TRBD1 | NA | TRBV11-2 | CASSLGDRVTEKLFF | TGTGCCAGCAGCCTAGGTGACAGGGTCACTGAAAAACTGTTTTTT
TRBJ2-5 | TRBD2 | NA | TRBV9 | CASSVATGGTPQETQYF | TGTGCCAGCAGCGTAGCTACCGGGGGGACCCCCCAAGAGACCCAGTACTTC
TRBJ1-4 | TRBD1 | NA | TRBV5-1 | CASSLQDRANEKLFF | TGCGCCAGCAGCTTACAAGACAGGGCAAATGAAAAACTGTTTTTT
TRBJ2-7 | TRBD1 | NA | TRBV7-2 | CASSPGTGAIPWGEQYF | TGTGCCAGCAGCCCCGGGACAGGGGCGATTCCCTGGGGCGAGCAGTACTTC
TRBJ2-2 | NA | NA | TRBV28 | CATGEPGELFF | TGTGCAACGGGGGAACCGGGGGAGCTGTTTTTT
TRBJ2-2 | NA | NA | TRBV18 | CASTGLTKGFSDTGELFF | TGTGCCAGCACCGGATTGACAAAAGGTTTCTCGGACACCGGGGAGCTGTTTTTT
TRBJ2-7 | TRBD2 | NA | TRBV4-1 | CASSQGILAGESKQYF | TGCGCCAGCAGCCAAGGAATTCTAGCGGGAGAAAGTAAGCAGTACTTC
TRBJ2-3 | TRBD2 | NA | TRBV5-1 | CASSPLAGGSDTQYF | TGCGCCAGCTCCCCTCTGGCGGGAGGTTCAGATACGCAGTATTTT
TRBJ1-5 | NA | NA | TRBV7-6 | CASSLHRDQPQHF | TGTGCCAGCAGCCTACACAGGGATCAGCCCCAGCATTTT
TRBJ2-7 | TRBD2 | NA | TRBV7-2 | CASSLQREHEQYF | TGTGCCAGCAGCCTACAGCGGGAGCACGAGCAGTACTTC
TRBJ2-5 | TRBD2 | NA | TRBV7-6 | CASSSGLEEETQYF | TGTGCCAGCAGCTCGGGACTAGAAGAGGAGACCCAGTACTTC
TRBJ1-6 | TRBD1 | NA | TRBV7-9 | CASSLEFAGTGGSPLHF | TGTGCCAGCAGCTTAGAGTTTGCAGGGACAGGGGGGTCACCCCTCCACTTT
TRBJ1-3 | NA | NA | TRBV28 | CASSLLVGSGNTIYF | TGTGCCAGCAGTTTATTGGTCGGCTCTGGAAACACCATATATTTT
TRBJ2-1 | NA | NA | TRBV3-1/TRBV3-2 | CASSTGSRREQFF | TGTGCCAGCAGCACCGGGTCTCGAAGGGAGCAGTTCTTC
TRBJ1-3 | NA | NA | TRBV9 | CASSAPAGNTIYF | TGTGCCAGCAGCGCCCCTGCGGGAAACACCATATATTTT
TRBJ2-7 | TRBD2 | NA | TRBV7-9 | CASSSPRTSGNHEQYF | TGTGCCAGCAGCTCCCCCCGGACTAGCGGGAACCACGAGCAGTACTTC
TRBJ1-2 | NA | NA | TRBV29-1 | CSATMNYGYTF | TGCAGCGCCACAATGAACTATGGCTACACCTTC
TRBJ2-7 | NA | NA | TRBV6-5 | CASSYSSEQYF | TGTGCCAGCAGTTATAGTAGCGAGCAGTACTTC
TRBJ2-1 | TRBD1 | NA | TRBV7-2 | CASSLMGQGYNEQFF | TGTGCCAGCAGCTTAATGGGACAGGGCTACAATGAGCAGTTCTTC
TRBJ1-2 | NA | NA | TRBV7-9 | CASGLPAGQLYGYTF | TGTGCCAGCGGTCTTCCCGCTGGACAATTATATGGCTACACCTTC
TRBJ1-4 | NA | NA | TRBV3-1/TRBV3-2 | CASSQAATNEKLFF | TGTGCCAGCAGCCAAGCAGCAACTAATGAAAAACTGTTTTTT